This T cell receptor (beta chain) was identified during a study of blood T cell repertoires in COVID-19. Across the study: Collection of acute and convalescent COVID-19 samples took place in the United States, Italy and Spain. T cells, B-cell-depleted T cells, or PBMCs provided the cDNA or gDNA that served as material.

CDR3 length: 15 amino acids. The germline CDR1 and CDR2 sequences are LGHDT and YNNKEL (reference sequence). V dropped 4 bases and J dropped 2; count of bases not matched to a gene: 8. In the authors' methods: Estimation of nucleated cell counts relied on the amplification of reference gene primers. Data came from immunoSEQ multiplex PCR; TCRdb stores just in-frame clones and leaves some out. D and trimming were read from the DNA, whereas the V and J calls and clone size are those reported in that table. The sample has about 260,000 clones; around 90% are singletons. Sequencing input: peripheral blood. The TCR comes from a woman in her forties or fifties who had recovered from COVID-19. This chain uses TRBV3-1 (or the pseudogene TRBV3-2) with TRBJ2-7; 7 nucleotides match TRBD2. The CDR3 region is CASSLLAGLTYEQYF. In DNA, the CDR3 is TGTGCCAGCAGCCTCCTGGCGGGACTAACCTACGAGCAGTACTTC.